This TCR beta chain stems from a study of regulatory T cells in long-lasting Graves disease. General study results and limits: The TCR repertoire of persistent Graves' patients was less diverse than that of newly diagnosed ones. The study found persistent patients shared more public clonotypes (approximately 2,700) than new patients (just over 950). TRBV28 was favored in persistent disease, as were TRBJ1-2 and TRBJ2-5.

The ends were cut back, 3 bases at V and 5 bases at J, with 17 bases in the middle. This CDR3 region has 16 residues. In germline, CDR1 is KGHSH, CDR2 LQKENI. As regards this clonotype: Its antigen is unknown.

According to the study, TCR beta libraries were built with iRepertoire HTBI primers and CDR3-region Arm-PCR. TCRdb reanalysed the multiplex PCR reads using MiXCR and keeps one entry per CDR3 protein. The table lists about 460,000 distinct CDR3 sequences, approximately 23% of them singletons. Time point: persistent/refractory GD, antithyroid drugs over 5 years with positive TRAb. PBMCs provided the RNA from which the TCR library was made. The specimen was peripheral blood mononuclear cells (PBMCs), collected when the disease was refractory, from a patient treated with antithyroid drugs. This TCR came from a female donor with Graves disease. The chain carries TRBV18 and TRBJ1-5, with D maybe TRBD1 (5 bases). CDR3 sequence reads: CASSPTTDSGYQPQHF. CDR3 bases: TGTGCCAGCTCACCCACGACAGACTCAGGGTATCAGCCCCAGCATTTT.